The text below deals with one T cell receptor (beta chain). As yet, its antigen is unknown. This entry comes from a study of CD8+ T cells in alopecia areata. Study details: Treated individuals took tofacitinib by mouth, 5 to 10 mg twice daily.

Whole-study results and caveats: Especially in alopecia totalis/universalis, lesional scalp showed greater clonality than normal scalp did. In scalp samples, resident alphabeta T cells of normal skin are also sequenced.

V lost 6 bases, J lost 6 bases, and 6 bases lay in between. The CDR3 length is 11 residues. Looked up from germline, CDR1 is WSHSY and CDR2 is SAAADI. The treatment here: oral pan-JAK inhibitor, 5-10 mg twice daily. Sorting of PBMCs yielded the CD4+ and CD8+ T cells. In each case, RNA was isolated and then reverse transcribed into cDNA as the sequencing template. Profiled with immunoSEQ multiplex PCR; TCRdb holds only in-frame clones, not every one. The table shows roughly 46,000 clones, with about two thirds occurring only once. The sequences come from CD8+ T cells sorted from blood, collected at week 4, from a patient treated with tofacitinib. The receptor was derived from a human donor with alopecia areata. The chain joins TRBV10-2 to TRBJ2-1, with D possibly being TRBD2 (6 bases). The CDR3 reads CASRGGNEQFF. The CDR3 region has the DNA TGCGCCAGCAGGGGGGGCAATGAGCAGTTCTTC.